A single sample gave rise to the 3 T cell receptor beta chains below, sequenced in a study of identifying expanded T cells in peripheral blood. This table comes from immunoSEQ multiplex PCR, and its TCRdb copy is limited to in-frame clones, with some not included. The table records over 80,000 clones, about 90% of them present only once. Sample: blood. The receptor source for this set is a person between 18 and 69 years old in good health.

V and J are TRBV4-3 and TRBJ2-1, with TRBD1 matching 7 bases. The CDR3 runs 17 residues. CDR1 and CDR2 (germline): LGHNA, YSLEER. With V trimmed by 4 bases and J by 4 bases, 13 bases remained unmatched. The CDR3 DNA is TGCGCCAGCAGCCCCCTGGGGGACAGAGCTGCTTACAATGAGCAGTTCTTC. This gives the protein CASSPLGDRAAYNEQFF.

The DNA for the CDR3 is TGTGCCAGCAGCTTAGCGCACGGCAGCTCCTACGAGCAGTACTTC. It codes for CASSLAHGSSYEQYF. The gene calls are TRBV7-9 and TRBJ2-7; D is unresolved. CDR3 size: 15 residues. The germline V and J ends were trimmed by 0 bases and 0 bases, with 9 bases remaining between them. The germline gives CDR1 SEHNR, CDR2 FQNEAQ (reference sequence).

The chain recombines TRBV10-3 with TRBJ1-1, with unresolved D. This CDR3 is 13 amino acids long. Germline-derived CDR1 and CDR2 are ENHRY and SYGVKD. The ends were cut back, 0 bases at V and 4 bases at J, with 6 bases in the middle. The CDR3 DNA reads TGTGCCATCAGTGAGTCGTTAGGCACTGAAGCTTTCTTT. It yields the protein CAISESLGTEAFF.